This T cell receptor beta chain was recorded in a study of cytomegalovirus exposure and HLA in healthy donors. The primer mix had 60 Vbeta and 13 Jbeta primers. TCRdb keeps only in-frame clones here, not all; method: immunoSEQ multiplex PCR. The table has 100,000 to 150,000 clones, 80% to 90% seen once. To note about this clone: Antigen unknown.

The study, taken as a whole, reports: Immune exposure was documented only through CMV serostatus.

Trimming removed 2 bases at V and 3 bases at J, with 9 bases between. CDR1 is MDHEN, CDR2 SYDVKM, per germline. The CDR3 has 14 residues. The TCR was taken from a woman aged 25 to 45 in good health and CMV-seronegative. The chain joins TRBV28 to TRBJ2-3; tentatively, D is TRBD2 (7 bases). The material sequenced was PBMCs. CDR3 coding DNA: TGTGCCAGCAGTTTAAGGGGGGGGACAGATACGCAGTATTTT. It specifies CASSLRGGTDTQYF.